This T cell receptor (beta chain) was captured by sequencing in a study of beta chain features in type 1 diabetes. Broader study findings: Type 1 diabetes patients had moderately but significantly shorter TCRB CDR3s in all four CD4+ subsets.

The sequenced template was cDNA made from the entire isolated RNA. Method: immunoSEQ multiplex PCR; TCRdb's copy keeps in-frame clones and lacks some. Of about 53,000 clones detected, 60% to 70% appear once; the ten largest clones hold 0.29%. V was pared by 2 bases and J by 3 bases, with 10 bases of the junction left unmatched. This CDR3 is 17 amino acids long. CDR1 and CDR2 (germline): MGHRA, YSYEKL. Comments on this clone: The antigen remains undetermined.

This clonotype was obtained from a woman in her 30s with type 1 diabetes. This rearrangement joins TRBV4-1 to TRBJ1-2; TRBD1 matches at 9 bases. Material for sequencing was stem cell memory CD4+ T cells from blood. CDR3 protein: CASSQPIYRGRDYGYTF. In DNA form, the CDR3 reads TGCGCCAGCAGCCAACCAATCTACAGGGGGCGCGACTATGGCTACACCTTC.